The T cell receptor (beta chain) under discussion was sequenced for a study of shared clonotypes between healthy human individuals. Whole-study results and caveats: Clonotypes not shared had lower generation probabilities than those common to all four donors. Blood was the only sampled material, and tissue repertoires likely differ.

This CDR3 contains 16 residues. Germline CDR1 is ENHRY and CDR2 is SYGVKD. Trimming at V came to 0 bases and at J to 3 bases, leaving 5 bases not matched to a gene. The data were produced by immunoSEQ multiplex PCR, yet TCRdb's version contains in-frame clones alone and is incomplete. In the table there are about 2.3 million clones, around 90% of which are singletons. To note about this clone: Its antigen is as yet unknown.

The clonotype was recovered from a man aged 18-30 years in good health. Some clones in this sample may be carry-over from other donors' samples. The source material was naive CD4+ T cells from PBMCs. The subset is: CD45RA+ positively selected. The chain employs TRBV10-3 and TRBJ2-1; 7 positions agree with TRBD2. The CDR3 sequence is CAISESRPSGYNEQFF. The CDR3 bases are TGTGCCATCAGTGAGTCGAGGCCTAGCGGCTACAATGAGCAGTTCTTC.